This T cell receptor beta chain appears in the sequencing data of a study of tissue T cells after allogeneic stem cell transplantation. Broader study findings: Some tissue clones might be persisting host cells; their alloreactivity or antigen specificity was not determined. In patients and mice, blood and spleen missed much of tissue repertoire. Few T cell clones were shared across patients, but motif clusters showed tissue-specific shared signatures.

TCRbeta CDR3 was sequenced at survey depth with template counts. This table comes from immunoSEQ multiplex PCR, and its TCRdb copy is limited to in-frame clones, with some not included. The sample includes about 48,000 clones, roughly 73% seen only once; the top ten take approximately 0.7%. The CDR3 has 14 amino acids. The germline CDR1 and CDR2 sequences are LGHNA and YSYQKL. V was clipped by 3 bases and J by 0 bases, with 9 bases between them. With respect to this clone: Its target is not known. Genes and germline are mouse. Read coverage stops 1 residue before the CDR3 terminus; the germline J gene supplies the remainder.

What was sequenced was sorted cells pooled from one or two spleens. This TCR derives from a pool of C57BL/6 mice in good health. The chain employs TRBV2 and TRBJ2-7; TRBD1 is a possible D gene (5 bases). CDR3 sequence reads: CASSHPTDSYEQYF. CDR3 bases read: TGTGCCAGCAGCCACCCGACAGACTCCTATGAACAGTAC.